These T cell receptor beta chains were read from a single sample in a study of molecular identifiers for immune sequencing clone quantification. Each CDR3 protein gets one entry after TCRdb re-called the PCR reads with MiXCR. The data show about 320,000 distinct CDR3 sequences, about 20% seen once. The sequencing input was naive CD8+ T cells from blood, with Jurkat cell RNA spiked in. These receptors all come from a human donor in good health. Some libraries in this study had Jurkat cell RNA spiked in. Each CDR3 is given with its conserved first and last residue. The order of the fields is clone size, V gene, D gene, J gene, CDR3 DNA, CDR3 protein. The D gene is left open where the match is weak. Rows may omit the clone size; those that give it use once, few, many or a size class.

many	TRBV12-3/TRBV12-4	NA	TRBJ1-1	TGTGCCAGCAGACCACCGGGACACCAAGAAGCTTTCTTT	CASRPPGHQEAFF
many	TRBV7-9	TRBD1	TRBJ1-5	TGTGCCAGCAGCCTTACTGGGACAGGGGGTAATAGCAATCAGCCCCAGCATTTT	CASSLTGTGGNSNQPQHF
many	TRBV3-1	NA	TRBJ1-2	TGTGCCAGCAGCCAAGTATCAGGGAGCACCCCTAACTATGGCTACACCTTC	CASSQVSGSTPNYGYTF
few	TRBV7-9	NA	TRBJ2-7	TGTGCCAGCAGCTTTTTAGGTGGGACGGCGCCCGGGTACGAGCAGTACTTC	CASSFLGGTAPGYEQYF
many	TRBV13	TRBD1	TRBJ2-5	TGTGCCAGCAGCGAGGGGACAGATAGAGAGACCCAGTACTTC	CASSEGTDRETQYF
few	TRBV6-2/TRBV6-3	TRBD2	TRBJ2-7	TGTGCCAGCAGCCCTAGCGGAGGGGTCTACGAGCAGTACTTC	CASSPSGGVYEQYF
many	TRBV20-1	NA	TRBJ1-1	TGCAGTGCTAGAGATAAAACGATGAACACTGAAGCTTTCTTT	CSARDKTMNTEAFF
NA	TRBV27	NA	TRBJ1-6	TGTGCCAGCAGTTTAAGTCAGGGATATTCACCCCTCCACTTT	CASSLSQGYSPLHF
many	TRBV5-1	TRBD1	TRBJ2-7	TGCGCCAGCAGCTTCCCGGGACAGGGAGTCTACGAGCAGTACTTC	CASSFPGQGVYEQYF
few	TRBV4-3	TRBD2	TRBJ2-5	TGCGCCAGCAGCCAAGATTTAGCGGGGGGTCTTGCCACCCAGTACTTC	CASSQDLAGGLATQYF
NA	TRBV12-3/TRBV12-4	NA	TRBJ2-1	TGTGCCAGCAGTTCCTTGGCGGCTGCTGAGCAGTTCTTC	CASSSLAAAEQFF
many	TRBV5-1	TRBD1	TRBJ1-1	TGCGCCAGCAGCTTTGGACAGGGTGAAGCTTTCTTT	CASSFGQGEAFF
NA	TRBV7-9	NA	TRBJ2-5	TGTGCCAGCAGCACTGGGCTCAGTGACGAGACCCAGTACTTC	CASSTGLSDETQYF
many	TRBV5-1	NA	TRBJ2-3	TGCGCCAGCAGCTTGTCTTTAGTGGGGGTGCCTAGCACAGATACGCAGTATTTT	CASSLSLVGVPSTDTQYF
many	TRBV19	TRBD2	TRBJ2-1	TGTGCCAGTAGTATAGAGGCTAGCGGGAGCGGTGAGCAGTTCTTC	CASSIEASGSGEQFF
few	TRBV9	NA	TRBJ2-6	TGTGCCAGCAGCGTATGGGCGGTAAACTCTGGGGCCAACGTCCTGACTTTC	CASSVWAVNSGANVLTF
NA	TRBV4-1	NA	TRBJ2-1	TGCGCCAGCAGCCAAGTCAGGCTGAGGGATGAGCAGTTCTTC	CASSQVRLRDEQFF
many	TRBV3-1	TRBD2	TRBJ2-2	TGTGCCAGCAGCCTGGGACTAGCGGGAAACACCGGGGAGCTGTTTTTT	CASSLGLAGNTGELFF
many	TRBV19	NA	TRBJ1-5	TGTGCCAGTAGTATGGGTAGGGGATGGAATCAGCCCCAGCATTTT	CASSMGRGWNQPQHF
few	TRBV28	NA	TRBJ2-7	TGTGCCCGCAGTTTTACGGGATTGTCATCCTACGAGCAGTACTTC	CARSFTGLSSYEQYF
NA	TRBV20-1	NA	TRBJ2-7	TGCAGTGCTAGGGGGTCACAGGTGATTACCTACGAGCAGTACTTC	CSARGSQVITYEQYF
many	TRBV28	NA	TRBJ2-7	TGTGCCAGCAGCAGCAGGGGAATCGACGAGCAGTACTTC	CASSSRGIDEQYF
many	TRBV30	TRBD1	TRBJ2-2	TGTGCCTGGAGTGCAGGACAGGGGGCCGGGGAGCTGTTTTTT	CAWSAGQGAGELFF
NA	TRBV19	NA	TRBJ2-7	TGTGCCAGTAGTATGGGACTCAGGTCTAGCTCCTACGAGCAGTACTTC	CASSMGLRSSSYEQYF
NA	TRBV7-9	NA	TRBJ2-1	TGTGCCAGCAGCAAAGGTGCCGGGAATGAGCAGTTCTTC	CASSKGAGNEQFF
many	TRBV28	TRBD2	TRBJ2-7	TGTGCCAGCACTCCTAGCGGGAGTTGGGAGCAGTACTTC	CASTPSGSWEQYF
many	TRBV28	TRBD1	TRBJ2-3	TGTGCCAGCAGTTTATATACAGGGGTTAGCACAGATACGCAGTATTTT	CASSLYTGVSTDTQYF
many	TRBV7-6	TRBD2	TRBJ2-7	TGTGCCAGCAGCTTCGGGAGGGGCGGACCCTACGAGCAGTACTTC	CASSFGRGGPYEQYF
many	TRBV19	NA	TRBJ1-1	TGTGCCAGTAGTTTTCTGGGAGACACTGAAGCTTTCTTT	CASSFLGDTEAFF
NA	TRBV4-1	TRBD2	TRBJ2-7	TGCGCCAGCAGCCAAGAACTAGCGGGGGGAATCGAGCAGTACTTC	CASSQELAGGIEQYF
many	TRBV7-9	NA	TRBJ2-3	TGTGCCAGCGAGTTAGATACGCAGTATTTT	CASELDTQYF
NA	TRBV29-1	NA	TRBJ2-7	TGCAGTGCGGGGAGTACGGCCTACGTGCAGTACTTC	CSAGSTAYVQYF
NA	TRBV12-3/TRBV12-4	NA	TRBJ2-3	TGTGCCAGCAGTTTAGGCGGCCCAGATACGCTGTATTTT	CASSLGGPDTLYF
NA	TRBV19	NA	TRBJ1-2	TGTGCCAGTAGAACAGAAGACTATGGCTACACCTTC	CASRTEDYGYTF
NA	TRBV11-3	TRBD1	TRBJ2-5	TGTGCCAGCAGCTCAAGGGACAGGGGGCCACGAGAGACCCAGTACTTC	CASSSRDRGPRETQYF
NA	TRBV4-3	NA	TRBJ1-6	TGCGCCAGCAGCCAAGAGGGGGGGCTTTCACCCCTCCACTTT	CASSQEGGLSPLHF
many	TRBV2	TRBD2	TRBJ2-3	TGTGCCAGCAGTGAAGCGGGCGGGGGGGACCCCACAGATACGCAGTATTTT	CASSEAGGGDPTDTQYF
many	TRBV5-1	NA	TRBJ1-4	TGCGCCAGCAGCAAATACAAACCAACTAATGAAAAACTGTTTTTT	CASSKYKPTNEKLFF
many	TRBV19	NA	TRBJ2-7	TGTGCCAGTAGTAACGGACTAAGCTCCTACGAGCAGTACTTC	CASSNGLSSYEQYF
many	TRBV19	NA	TRBJ1-1	TGTGCCAGTAGTATAGCCTACGCGAACACTGAAGCTTTCTTT	CASSIAYANTEAFF
NA	TRBV11-2	NA	TRBJ2-7	TGTGCCAGCAGCTTAGTAGCGAGGCTTTACTTC	CASSLVARLYF
many	TRBV6-6	NA	TRBJ2-7	TGTGCCAGCAGCCCAACAGGAAACGAGCAGTACTTC	CASSPTGNEQYF
many	TRBV20-1	NA	TRBJ1-6	TGCAGTGCCGAGAAGGGTTCACCCCTCCACTTT	CSAEKGSPLHF
few	TRBV11-3	TRBD1	TRBJ2-7	TGTGCCAGCAGCCGCCGGGCACAGGGGACCTACGAGCAGTACTTC	CASSRRAQGTYEQYF
NA	TRBV11-2	NA	TRBJ1-5	TGTGCCAGCACCCCGGGCACGGATCAGCCCCAGCATTTT	CASTPGTDQPQHF
many	TRBV5-6	NA	TRBJ2-3	TGTGCCAGCAGCTTGGGGAGCGCTACAGATACGCAGTATTTT	CASSLGSATDTQYF
many	TRBV29-1	NA	TRBJ2-7	TGCAGCGCCAAAAGCAACTACGAGCAGTACTTC	CSAKSNYEQYF